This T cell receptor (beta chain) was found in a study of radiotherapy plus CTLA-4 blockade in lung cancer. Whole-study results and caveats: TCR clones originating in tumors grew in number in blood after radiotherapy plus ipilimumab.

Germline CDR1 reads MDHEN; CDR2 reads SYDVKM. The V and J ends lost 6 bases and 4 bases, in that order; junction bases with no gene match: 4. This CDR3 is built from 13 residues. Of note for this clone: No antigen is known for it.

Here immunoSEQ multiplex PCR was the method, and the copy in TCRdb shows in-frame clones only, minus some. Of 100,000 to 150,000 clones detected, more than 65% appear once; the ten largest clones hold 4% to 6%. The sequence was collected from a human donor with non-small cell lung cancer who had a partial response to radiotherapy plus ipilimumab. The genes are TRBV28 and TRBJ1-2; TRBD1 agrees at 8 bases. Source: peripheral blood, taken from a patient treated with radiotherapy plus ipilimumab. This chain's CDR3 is CASRPGGLYGYTF. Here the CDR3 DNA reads TGTGCCAGCAGGCCAGGGGGCCTCTATGGCTACACCTTC.